Below are 27 T cell receptor beta chains sequenced from a single sample in a study of blood T cell repertoires in COVID-19. Profiling relied on immunoSEQ multiplex PCR, and the TCRdb table lists in-frame clones only, not all of them. The top ten hold 3% of the sample, which has hundreds of thousands of clones, more than 85% seen once. The sequenced material came from PBMCs or T cells enriched from blood (not recorded which). The receptors were gathered from a woman aged 25 to 39 who had recovered from COVID-19.

The chain employs TRBV12-1 and TRBJ1-1. TRBV12-1 is classified as a pseudogene. The CDR3 has 13 amino acids. This CDR3 is CASSLWSRTEAFF. For the CDR3, the DNA is TGTGCCAGCAGTCTCTGGAGTAGAACTGAAGCTTTCTTT.

This chain joins TRBV10-3 and TRBJ1-5; 9 bases fit TRBD1. This CDR3 region has 14 residues. Germline V gives CDR1 ENHRY, CDR2 SYGVKD. V trimming: 4 bases; J trimming: 5 bases; junction bases outside the gene matches: 3. CDR3 DNA sequence: TGTGCCATCAGTGCCACAGGGGGCGATCAGCCCCAGCATTTT. Protein: CAISATGGDQPQHF.

The V gene is TRBV13, the J gene TRBJ2-5; 10 bases fit TRBD2. V was pared by 3 bases and J by 2 bases, with 9 bases of the junction left unmatched. The CDR3 length is 17 residues. Germline lookup yields CDR1 PRHDT and CDR2 FYEKMQ (reference sequence). The CDR3 DNA reads TGTGCCAGCAGCTTTCGCGCTAGCGGGAGAGATCAAGAGACCCAGTACTTC. It is translated as CASSFRASGRDQETQYF.

The chain uses TRBV5-1 and TRBJ2-7, with 8 nucleotides matching TRBD1. Trimming removed 4 bases from V and 3 bases from J; junction bases left unmatched: 6. CDR3 length equals 14 residues. Germline assignment: CDR1 SGHRS and CDR2 YFSETQ. The CDR3, as DNA: TGCGCCAGCAGCGGGTTCGGACAGGGCTACGAGCAGTACTTC. It is translated as CASSGFGQGYEQYF.

The chain links TRBV28 to TRBJ2-7; TRBD2 aligns across 9 bases. Germline V gene lookup returns CDR1 MDHEN and CDR2 SYDVKM. Trimming at V came to 2 bases and at J to 0 bases, leaving 2 bases not matched to a gene. CDR3 size: 15 residues. The CDR3 protein is CASSLGSGSSYEQYF. The CDR3 bases are TGTGCCAGCAGTTTAGGTAGCGGGAGCTCCTACGAGCAGTACTTC.

This clone occurred a few times. The chain links TRBV5-4 to TRBJ2-6, with TRBD2 identical over 14 bases. The CDR3 totals 18 residues. CDR1 is SGHNT, CDR2 YYREEE, per germline (reference sequence). After removal of 0 bases from V and 2 bases from J, the junction contained 1 base not matched to a gene. Written as DNA, the CDR3 is TGTGCCAGCAGCTTGGGACTAGCGGGAGGGCCTGGGGCCAACGTCCTGACTTTC. This encodes CASSLGLAGGPGANVLTF.

This clone was seen only a few times. The gene calls are TRBV6-5 and TRBJ2-5, with 7 bases lining up with TRBD1. The CDR3 contains 13 residues. CDR1 and CDR2 (germline): MNHEY, SVGAGI. V trimming: 6 bases; J trimming: 0 bases; junction bases outside the gene matches: 1. Written as DNA, the CDR3 is TGTGCCAGCAGACAGGGGAACCAAGAGACCCAGTACTTC. Translation gives CASRQGNQETQYF.

V and J are TRBV27 and TRBJ2-7, with 8 positions matching TRBD1. V gave up 8 bases and J gave up 1 base; unmatched junction bases: 10. The germline V gene encodes CDR1 MNHEY and CDR2 SMNVEV (reference sequence). The CDR3 contains 15 residues. DNA of the CDR3: TGTGCCAGCCCTTATAACCGGGACAGGTCCTACGAGCAGTACTTC. Amino acids: CASPYNRDRSYEQYF.

The chain couples TRBV14 to TRBJ2-1; D is unresolved. Per the germline V gene, CDR1 is SGHDN and CDR2 is FVKESK. V gave up 4 bases and J gave up 5 bases, with 6 bases separating them. The CDR3 contains 12 residues. CDR3 DNA sequence: TGTGCCAGCAGCCTTCAGGACAATGAGCAGTTCTTC. It is translated as CASSLQDNEQFF.

This chain joins TRBV20-1 and TRBJ2-4, with TRBD2 identical over 15 bases. The CDR3 loop spans 21 amino acids. With 3 bases clipped from V and 0 bases from J, the junction kept 15 bases outside the gene matches. Looked up from germline, CDR1 is DFQATT and CDR2 is SNEGSKA (reference sequence). This CDR3 is CSASPGTSGGFNLLAKNIQYF. In DNA, the CDR3 is TGCAGTGCTAGTCCCGGGACTAGCGGGGGGTTTAATCTACTAGCCAAAAACATTCAGTACTTC.

This sequence joins TRBV7-9 and TRBJ2-5, with D unclear. The CDR3 covers 11 residues. Germline lookup yields CDR1 SEHNR and CDR2 FQNEAQ (reference sequence). Trimming removed 5 bases from V and 4 bases from J, with 5 bases in between. The CDR3 DNA is TGTGCCAGCAGCCCATCAGAGACCCAGTACTTC. Protein sequence: CASSPSETQYF.

The rearrangement joins TRBV6-1 to TRBJ1-4, with D possibly being TRBD1 (6 bases). The CDR3 loop spans 14 amino acids. Germline CDR1 and CDR2: MNHNS and SASEGT. The V end lost 2 bases, the J end lost 10 bases, and 14 bases lay between the germline ends. CDR3 region: CASSELGGRGKLFF. The CDR3 nucleotides read TGTGCCAGCAGTGAATTGGGGGGGCGCGGAAAACTGTTTTTT.

This chain connects TRBV2 to TRBJ1-1; D is perhaps TRBD1 (6 bases). The V gene's germline CDR1 is SNHLY and CDR2 FYNNEI. V lost 7 bases to trimming and J lost 1 base, with 10 bases between them. This CDR3 comprises 13 residues. The CDR3 protein is CASIHRENTEAFF. In nucleotides, the CDR3 is TGTGCCAGCATCCACAGGGAGAACACTGAAGCTTTCTTT. Complete variable domain (other parts from reference TRBV2 and TRBJ1-1): EPEVTQTPSHQVTQMGQEVILRCVPISNHLYFYWYRQILGQKVEFLVSFYNNEISEKSEIFDDQFSVERPDGSNFTLKIRSTKLEDSAMYFCASIHRENTEAFFGQGTRLTVV.

This clone occurred a few times. The chain combines TRBV7-2 with TRBJ1-6, with D unclear. The germline CDR1 and CDR2 sequences are SGHTA and FQGNSA. The CDR3 runs to 13 residues. V was pared by 1 base and J by 9 bases, with 7 bases between. CDR3 DNA: TGTGCCAGCAGCTTAGGAGTGCGTTCACCCCTCCACTTT. Its translation: CASSLGVRSPLHF.

The chain couples TRBV9 to TRBJ1-5; D remains ambiguous. The CDR3 spans 14 residues. Per germline, CDR1 SGDLS and CDR2 YYNGEE. Trimming left V 0 bases short and J 7 bases short, with 11 bases between. CDR3 DNA: TGTGCCAGCAGCGTAGGGTGGGCTGAACAGCCCCAGCATTTT. The encoded protein is CASSVGWAEQPQHF.

The rearrangement links TRBV9 to TRBJ2-3; 10 bases match TRBD1. V dropped 3 bases and J dropped 0; count of bases not matched to a gene: 4. Germline V gives CDR1 SGDLS, CDR2 YYNGEE. The CDR3 loop spans 16 amino acids. Here the CDR3 DNA reads TGTGCCAGCAGCGCATGGGACAGGGGAAGCACAGATACGCAGTATTTT. This encodes CASSAWDRGSTDTQYF.

The V call is TRBV13, the J call TRBJ1-1; 9 bases map to TRBD1. Per the germline V gene, CDR1 is PRHDT and CDR2 is FYEKMQ (reference sequence). The CDR3 length is 17 residues. The J segment lost 0 bases and the V segment lost 5 bases, leaving 10 bases of the junction unmatched. In DNA, the CDR3 is TGTGCCAGCAGCAGAGACAGGGGGGACATTATGAACACTGAAGCTTTCTTT. The encoded protein is CASSRDRGDIMNTEAFF. Drawing the rest from reference TRBV13 and TRBJ1-1, the complete variable domain is AAGVIQSPRHLIKEKRETATLKCYPIPRHDTVYWYQQGPGQDPQFLISFYEKMQSDKGSIPDRFSAQQFSDYHSELNMSSLELGDSALYFCASSRDRGDIMNTEAFFGQGTRLTVV.

This clone was found once. The genes are TRBV7-9 and TRBJ2-2, with D perhaps matching TRBD1 (5 bases). Germline CDR1 is SEHNR and CDR2 is FQNEAQ (reference sequence). This CDR3 is built from 12 residues. The V gene lost 5 bases and the J gene lost 6 bases, with 7 bases spanning the gap. CDR3 region: CASSQGSGELFF. The CDR3, as DNA: TGTGCCAGCAGCCAGGGTTCCGGGGAGCTGTTTTTT.

The chain uses TRBV5-1 and TRBJ2-7; 7 bases line up with TRBD2. Germline loops: CDR1 SGHRS, CDR2 YFSETQ. The V gene end was trimmed by 0 bases and the J gene end by 1 base; junction bases not matched to a gene: 4. The CDR3 spans 15 residues. In nucleotides, the CDR3 is TGCGCCAGCAGCTTGGCCCCGGGAGGTTCCTACGAGCAGTACTTC. Translated, it gives CASSLAPGGSYEQYF.

This clone occurred once. The V call is TRBV7-9, the J call TRBJ1-1, with a possible D match to TRBD1 (6 bases). CDR3 length equals 13 residues. The germline V gene has CDR1 SEHNR and CDR2 FQNEAQ (reference sequence). V dropped 5 bases and J dropped 5 bases, with 12 bases sitting between them. DNA for the CDR3: TGTGCCAGCAGCATCAAGGGGGAGACTGAAGCTTTCTTT. Residues: CASSIKGETEAFF.

This clone was counted once. This chain joins TRBV5-6 and TRBJ1-2; D may be TRBD1 (5 bases). Trimming took 6 bases from V and 5 from J, leaving 14 bases between them. CDR1 is SGHDT and CDR2 is YYEEEE in the germline V gene. The CDR3 consists of 13 residues. CDR3 region: CASTLGQFYGYTF. CDR3 nucleotide sequence: TGTGCCAGCACCTTAGGACAATTTTATGGCTACACCTTC.

The chain combines TRBV29-1 with TRBJ2-1, with D perhaps TRBD2 (5 bases). The germline CDR1 and CDR2 sequences are SQVTM and ANQGSEA. CDR3 length: 13 residues. The germline V and J ends were trimmed by 2 bases and 7 bases, with 12 bases remaining between them. CDR3 amino acids: CSVEPTGLNEQFF. The CDR3 nucleotides read TGCAGCGTTGAACCTACCGGACTGAATGAGCAGTTCTTC.

This chain joins TRBV30 and TRBJ1-6, with 8 bases lining up with TRBD1. CDR1 is GTSNPN and CDR2 is SVGIG in the germline V gene (reference sequence). This CDR3 contains 15 residues. The V segment lost 5 bases and the J segment 4 bases; nucleotides outside the gene matches: 7. The CDR3 bases are TGTGCCTGGTCGCAGGGGGCTGGATATAATTCACCCCTCCACTTT. Residues: CAWSQGAGYNSPLHF.

The rearrangement links TRBV6-5 to TRBJ2-1; TRBD1 matches 9 bases. Germline V CDR1 and CDR2: MNHEY, SVGAGI. After removal of 7 bases from V and 4 bases from J, the junction contained 5 bases not matched to a gene. CDR3 length equals 14 residues. CDR3 sequence reads: CASKDRGTYNEQFF. CDR3 coding DNA: TGTGCCAGCAAGGACAGGGGAACTTACAATGAGCAGTTCTTC.

The V call is TRBV18, the J call TRBJ1-2; the D gene is possibly TRBD1 (6 bases). CDR3 length: 13 amino acids. The germline V gene has CDR1 KGHSH and CDR2 LQKENI. V was shortened by 5 bases and J by 7 bases, with 14 bases between the two germline ends. In DNA form, the CDR3 reads TGTGCCAGCTCAAGAGAACAGGGTTTTGGCTACACCTTC. The encoded protein is CASSREQGFGYTF.

The gene calls are TRBV13 and TRBJ2-2, with 7 bases that match TRBD1. The CDR3 totals 16 residues. V shed 5 bases, J shed 0 bases, and the junction held 6 bases outside the gene matches. Germline values: CDR1 PRHDT, CDR2 FYEKMQ (reference sequence). The chain's CDR3 is CASSPTGTANTGELFF. The DNA of the CDR3 is TGTGCCAGCAGCCCAACCGGGACAGCGAACACCGGGGAGCTGTTTTTT.

The V and J genes are TRBV5-5 and TRBJ1-3; the match to TRBD1 covers 8 bases. Germline CDR1 SGHKS, CDR2 YYEKEE (reference sequence). J gave up 2 bases and V 4 bases, and 5 bases lay outside the gene matches. The CDR3 spans 15 residues. The CDR3 region is CASSATGDAGNTIYF. In nucleotides, the CDR3 is TGTGCCAGCAGCGCGACAGGGGATGCTGGAAACACCATATATTTT.